This is a list of T cell receptor beta chains from one sample in a study of graft-versus-host responses after intestinal transplantation. Clones were sequenced by immunoSEQ multiplex PCR, and TCRdb holds only the in-frame ones, with some missing. The sample records 17,000 or so clones, less than 50% being singletons. Sequenced material: alloreactive CD8+ T cells from a mixed lymphocyte reaction culture, taken before intestinal transplant. The receptors were sampled from a human patient who received an intestinal transplant. The CDR3 runs from the conserved cysteine through the conserved F or W. The D gene is left open where the match is weak. Size is omitted from some rows. Given values are once, few, many or a class for expanded clones.

TRBJ1-1,few,TRBV11-3,-,TGTGCCAGCAGCTCCTGGGGGTACACTGAAGCTTTCTTT,CASSSWGYTEAFF
TRBJ1-5,-,TRBV6-6,TRBD1,TGTGCCAGCTGGGACAGGGGAGACGATCAGCCCCAGCATTTT,CASWDRGDDQPQHF
TRBJ1-1,few,TRBV29-1,-,TGCAGCGCCGATATCGTTGGGCTATATGCCAGTCCTGAAGCTTTCTTT,CSADIVGLYASPEAFF
TRBJ2-7,medium-sized,TRBV27,-,TGTGCCAGCAGTTTAGGCACAGCCTACGAGCAGTACTTC,CASSLGTAYEQYF
TRBJ2-7,few,TRBV5-4,-,TGTGCCAGCAGCTCCTCAGCAGCCCTTAGCTCCTACGAGCAGTACTTC,CASSSSAALSSYEQYF
TRBJ2-7,-,TRBV28,-,TGTGCCAGCAGTTTAGGACTCCTCCTCTACGAGCAGTACTTC,CASSLGLLLYEQYF
TRBJ2-1,few,TRBV10-1,-,TGCGCCAGCAGTGAGAATAGCAATGAGCAGTTCTTC,CASSENSNEQFF
TRBJ2-5,-,TRBV2,-,TGTGCCAGCTTATTTCTGGCGGATCAAGAGACCCAGTACTTC,CASLFLADQETQYF
TRBJ1-4,-,TRBV4-3,-,TGCGCCAGCAGCCAAGAAGAAAAACTGTTTTTT,CASSQEEKLFF
TRBJ2-7,few,TRBV6-6,-,TGTGCCAGCAGTGACGGATCCTACGAGCAGTACTTC,CASSDGSYEQYF
TRBJ2-5,few,TRBV19,TRBD2,TGTGCCAGTACCCCGAGGGGACTAGCGGGAGGAGGAGAGACCCAGTACTTC,CASTPRGLAGGGETQYF
TRBJ1-2,few,TRBV4-1,-,TGCGCCAGCAGCCCCTACTTCAACCAGGGAAACTATGGCTACACCTTC,CASSPYFNQGNYGYTF
TRBJ2-5,-,TRBV7-2,-,TGTGCCAGCAGCCAACCGGGACTCCTAGGGGGAGAGACCCAGTACTTC,CASSQPGLLGGETQYF
TRBJ2-7,few,TRBV5-5,-,-,CASSFGSGFEQYF
TRBJ2-7,-,TRBV7-6,-,TGTGCCAGCAGCTATGGGCCAGAGATCTACGAGCAGTACTTC,CASSYGPEIYEQYF
TRBJ2-7,-,TRBV6-1,-,TGTGCCAGCAGTTACGCTTACGAGCAGTACTTC,CASSYAYEQYF
TRBJ1-1,few,TRBV14,-,TGTGCCAGCAGCCAAGGACTTTTCACTGAAGCTTTCTTT,CASSQGLFTEAFF
TRBJ2-2,-,TRBV27,-,TGTGCCAGCAGTTTATGGGCTAGTTGGCGGACCGGGGAGCTGTTTTTT,CASSLWASWRTGELFF
TRBJ2-7,-,TRBV6-5,-,TGTGCCAGCAGCCGAGCCTACGCCTTGTACGAGCAGTACTTC,CASSRAYALYEQYF
TRBJ1-1,few,TRBV7-6,-,TGTGCCAGCAGCTTAGGTGGGGCCACTGAAGCTTTCTTT,CASSLGGATEAFF
TRBJ1-2,-,TRBV5-1,TRBD1,TGCGCCAGCACCTGGGACAGGGACTATGGCTACACCTTC,CASTWDRDYGYTF
TRBJ2-1,few,TRBV6-5,-,TGTGCCAGCAGTCCCTCTAGTGAGTCCTACAATGAGCAGTTCTTC,CASSPSSESYNEQFF
TRBJ2-7,-,TRBV10-2,-,TGCGCCAGCAGTGAGACCGACAGGATGTCGAACGAGCAGTACTTC,CASSETDRMSNEQYF